This TCR beta chain was sequenced in a study of identical twins. Broader study findings: Compared with models, monozygotic twins showed more out-of-frame TCR alpha sharing. Clonotypes of the beta chain that were abundant in cord blood carried fewer insertions (memory repertoires showed none).

This clonotype has ten or more counts. No antigen is known for it. With V trimmed by 0 bases and J by 2 bases, 8 bases remained unmatched. Germline loops: CDR1 KGHSH, CDR2 LQKENI. This CDR3 contains 17 residues. Addition of a universal primer site occurred through template switching, and cDNA carried unique molecular identifiers. MiXCR was run by TCRdb on the 5' RACE reads, yielding one entry per CDR3 protein. The sample records around 280,000 distinct CDR3 sequences, around 8.8% being singletons. These data also formed part of another study, on yellow fever vaccine responses in identical twins.

The TCR comes from a young woman in good health. What was sequenced was memory (CD45RO+) T cells sorted from blood. V usage is TRBV18 and J usage is TRBJ2-3; 7 bases match TRBD1. As DNA, the CDR3 is TGTGCCAGCTCACCACCGAGGACAGGACTGATCACAGATACGCAGTATTTT. The encoded protein is CASSPPRTGLITDTQYF.